These T cell receptor beta chains were read from a single sample in a study of T-cell reconstitution after alpha-beta-depleted transplantation in children. MiXCR was run by TCRdb on the PCR reads, yielding one entry per CDR3 protein. Of approximately 85,000 distinct CDR3 sequences listed, 13% to 15% are singletons. The specimen comprised PBMCs, mostly from graft donor cells, sampled 180 days after TCRalphabeta/CD19-depleted stem cell transplant. The receptor source for this set is a male patient between 2 and 10 years old who had a stem cell transplant for acute lymphoblastic leukemia, so the T cells may come from the graft donor. CDR3s include the opening cysteine and the closing phenylalanine or tryptophan. Fields, in order: D gene, J gene, clone size, V gene, CDR3 DNA, CDR3 protein. The D gene is left open where the match is weak. Expanded clones are given a class, and other clones once, few, many or no size at all.

. TRBJ1-1 many TRBV5-1 TGCGCCAGCACCAGGGCTCTCGGGGGCACTGAAGCTTTCTTT CASTRALGGTEAFF
. TRBJ1-2 . TRBV4-3 TGCGCCAGCAGCCAAGAGATGGGACGGGAATATGGCTACACCTTC CASSQEMGREYGYTF
TRBD1 TRBJ1-2 few TRBV7-9 TGTGCCAGCAGCTCTTCGGAGACAGGGCGGGGCGGCTACACCTTC CASSSSETGRGGYTF
TRBD2 TRBJ2-2 . TRBV18 TGTGCCAGCTCACCGGAACTAGCGGGGAACACCGGGGAGCTGTTTTTT CASSPELAGNTGELFF
TRBD1 TRBJ2-3 . TRBV7-9 TGTGCCAGCAGCTCCGGGACAGGGGTTCAAGATACGCAGTATTTT CASSSGTGVQDTQYF
. TRBJ2-4 few TRBV7-6 TGTGCCAGCAGCCCCCGGGACGGAGTAGCCAAAAACATTCAGTACTTC CASSPRDGVAKNIQYF
. TRBJ2-3 . TRBV20-1 TGCAGTGCCATAGATCGGGCAGATACGCAGTATTTT CSAIDRADTQYF
TRBD1 TRBJ2-3 many TRBV7-9 TGTGCCAGCAGCTGGGATAAGGGGGCCACAGATACGCAGTATTTT CASSWDKGATDTQYF
. TRBJ2-3 . TRBV20-1 TGCAGTGCTAGAGATGGGGCTAGTTACGATACGCAGTATTTT CSARDGASYDTQYF
TRBD2 TRBJ2-4 . TRBV10-2 TGCGCCAACCGCTGGGGGTTGCGGGGGGAAAACATTCAGTACTTC CANRWGLRGENIQYF
. TRBJ2-7 . TRBV28 TGTGCCAGCAGTTTAGCCAACTTAGGATTTGAGCAGTACTTC CASSLANLGFEQYF
TRBD1 TRBJ1-4 once TRBV6-1 TGTGCCAGCAGTCAAAGGGGGCAGTTTAATGAAAAACTGTTTTTT CASSQRGQFNEKLFF
. TRBJ2-1 few TRBV24-1 TGTGCCACCAGTGATTTGGGCGGGTTATACAATGAGCAGTTCTTC CATSDLGGLYNEQFF
. TRBJ2-7 . TRBV20-1 TGCAGTGCTAGAGATCCCCAATACAGCGTAACCCTCGAGCAGTACTTC CSARDPQYSVTLEQYF
TRBD1 TRBJ2-5 . TRBV20-1 TGCAGTGCTAGACCTGGGACAGGGAGGGCTCTAAGTACCGAGACCCAGTACTTC CSARPGTGRALSTETQYF
. TRBJ2-5 few TRBV7-2 TGTGCCAGCAGCTTGAAGGGTCCCGAGACCCAGTACTTC CASSLKGPETQYF
. TRBJ2-5 few TRBV10-3 TGTGCCATCAGTGACCCCCGTCCCGGGCAAGAGACCCAGTACTTC CAISDPRPGQETQYF
. TRBJ2-3 . TRBV7-9 TGTGCCAGCAGCATAGCGACAGATACGCAGTATTTC CASSIATDTQYF
TRBD1 TRBJ2-2 . TRBV6-2/TRBV6-3 TGTGCCAGCAGACGGGACAGGGGGCGCCCCGGGGAGCTGTTTTTT CASRRDRGRPGELFF
TRBD2 TRBJ2-5 few TRBV28 TGTGCCAGCTCGAGCGGGGGAGAGACCCAGTACTTC CASSSGGETQYF
TRBD2 TRBJ2-1 few TRBV27 TGTGCCAGCAGTTGGGGACTAGCGGGGACCTACAATGAGCAGTTCTTC CASSWGLAGTYNEQFF
. TRBJ2-7 . TRBV5-1 TGCGCCAGCAGCTTGGACCCTTCCTACGAGCAGTACTTC CASSLDPSYEQYF
. TRBJ1-4 many TRBV12-3/TRBV12-4 TGTGCCAGCAGCTACGAGGGAAGGATTGAAAAACTGTTTTTT CASSYEGRIEKLFF
. TRBJ1-1 few TRBV28 TGTGCCAGCAGCCTCCCGGGACGCGAAGCTTTCTTT CASSLPGREAFF
. TRBJ2-3 many TRBV20-1 TGCAGTGCTAGTATTATGGGCGGTCGGGGGTCAGATACGCAGTATTTT CSASIMGGRGSDTQYF
. TRBJ2-5 . TRBV24-1 TGTGCCACCAGTCGCCCCGGGCCATCGGGTCGAGAGACCCAGTACTTC CATSRPGPSGRETQYF
TRBD2 TRBJ2-2 many TRBV7-3 TGTGCCAGCAGCTTAGGCAGCGGGAGCTCCGGGGAGCTGTTTTTT CASSLGSGSSGELFF
TRBD2 TRBJ2-7 many TRBV4-2 TGTGCCAGCAGCCAAACGGGAGGCTCCTACGAGCAGTACTTC CASSQTGGSYEQYF
TRBD1 TRBJ2-7 . TRBV11-2 TGTGCCAGCAGCTTAGGGGACAGGAGAGGGGCCTACGAGCAGTACTTC CASSLGDRRGAYEQYF
TRBD1 TRBJ2-2 . TRBV7-3 TGTGCCAGCAGTTTAACAGGGGGCCCCGGGGAGCTGTTTTTT CASSLTGGPGELFF
. TRBJ2-2 many TRBV6-5 TGTGCCAGCAGTTACTCGACTATTAGGTTCTTAGAAGGCGGGGAGCTGTTTTTT CASSYSTIRFLEGGELFF
TRBD1 TRBJ2-7 few TRBV20-1 TGCAGTGCTAAGGGATTCCGGACAGGTTCGTACGAGCAGTACTTC CSAKGFRTGSYEQYF
. TRBJ2-7 . TRBV7-2 TGTGCCAGCAGCTTAGTTGAGACAATACACATCCACGAGCAGTACTTC CASSLVETIHIHEQYF
. TRBJ1-1 few TRBV10-3 TGTGCCATCAGTAGGGGCCCTGAAGCTTTCTTT CAISRGPEAFF
TRBD2 TRBJ2-7 few TRBV7-2 TGTGCCAGCAGCTTAGGAAGCCTAGCGGGAGGGTACGAGCAGTACTTC CASSLGSLAGGYEQYF
. TRBJ2-7 many TRBV5-6 TGTGCCAGCAGCTTGTTTGGGACAGCGAACCAACGGGAGGACGAGCAGTACTTC CASSLFGTANQREDEQYF
. TRBJ2-1 . TRBV11-3 TGTGCCAGCAGCCCGAATGGGTTGGTTTTCGATGAGCAGTTCTTC CASSPNGLVFDEQFF
TRBD2 TRBJ2-1 many TRBV27 TGTGCCACCACGGGACTAGCGGGAGGGTATGAGCAGTTCTTC CATTGLAGGYEQFF
. TRBJ2-1 . TRBV5-6 TGTGCCAGCAGCCTGATAGACCCGGGGAAGGCCTACAATGAGCAGTTCTTC CASSLIDPGKAYNEQFF
. TRBJ2-7 . TRBV10-3 TGTGCCATCAGCACTTTCCCGGTGCTAGGCGGCACTTCCTACGAGCAGTACTTC CAISTFPVLGGTSYEQYF
. TRBJ1-1 . TRBV6-1 TGTGCCAGCAGTATCGGACGGGGGCTCGGTACTGAAGCTTTCTTT CASSIGRGLGTEAFF
TRBD1 TRBJ2-7 few TRBV9 TGTGCCAGCAGCCCGAGGGGGACAGGGGTGGGGGAGCAGTACTTC CASSPRGTGVGEQYF
. TRBJ1-2 many TRBV9 TGTGCCAGCAGCGTAGAGACGGGCCTCTATGGCTACACCTTC CASSVETGLYGYTF
TRBD1 TRBJ1-2 few TRBV28 TGTGCCAGCAGTTATGACGGGACAGGGGGCTATGGCTACACCTTC CASSYDGTGGYGYTF
. TRBJ1-4 . TRBV7-9 TGTGCCAGCAGCCCCCGACAGATCAATAATGAAAAACTGTTTTTT CASSPRQINNEKLFF
. TRBJ2-3 . TRBV9 TGTGCCAGCAGCCGTAGTGGTACGCAGTATTTT CASSRSGTQYF
. TRBJ2-3 . TRBV5-1 TGCGCCAGCAACCCCATAGCCTCAGGGGCAGATACGCAGTATTTT CASNPIASGADTQYF
TRBD1 TRBJ2-1 . TRBV20-1 TGCAGTGCTGGAACAGGGGGCTCTGGGAATGAGCAGTTCTTC CSAGTGGSGNEQFF
TRBD2 TRBJ2-1 many TRBV20-1 TGCAGTGCTAGGGGACTAGCGGCACACAATGAGCAGTTCTTC CSARGLAAHNEQFF
. TRBJ2-1 many TRBV7-7 TGTGCTAGCAGCCCTGCTAGTGGGGCATACAATGAGCAGTTCTTC CASSPASGAYNEQFF
. TRBJ2-3 once TRBV24-1 TGTGCCACCAGTGATTTCAACAGCGAATTCACAGATTCGCAGTATTTT CATSDFNSEFTDSQYF